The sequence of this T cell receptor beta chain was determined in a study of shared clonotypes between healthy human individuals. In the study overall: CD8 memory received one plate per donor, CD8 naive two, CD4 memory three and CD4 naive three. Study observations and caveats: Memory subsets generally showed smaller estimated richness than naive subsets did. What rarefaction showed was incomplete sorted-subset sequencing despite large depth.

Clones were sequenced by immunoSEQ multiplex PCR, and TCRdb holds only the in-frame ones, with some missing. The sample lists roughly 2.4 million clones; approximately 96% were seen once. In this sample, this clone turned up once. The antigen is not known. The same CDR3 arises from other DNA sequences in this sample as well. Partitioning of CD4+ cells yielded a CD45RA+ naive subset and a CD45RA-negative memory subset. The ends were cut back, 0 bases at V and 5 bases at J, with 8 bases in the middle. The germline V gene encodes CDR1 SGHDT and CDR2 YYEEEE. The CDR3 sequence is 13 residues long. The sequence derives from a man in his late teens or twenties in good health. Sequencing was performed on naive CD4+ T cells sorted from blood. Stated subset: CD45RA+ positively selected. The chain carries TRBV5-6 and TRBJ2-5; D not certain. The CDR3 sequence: CASSLGPKETQYF. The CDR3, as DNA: TGTGCCAGCAGCTTGGGACCGAAGGAGACCCAGTACTTC.